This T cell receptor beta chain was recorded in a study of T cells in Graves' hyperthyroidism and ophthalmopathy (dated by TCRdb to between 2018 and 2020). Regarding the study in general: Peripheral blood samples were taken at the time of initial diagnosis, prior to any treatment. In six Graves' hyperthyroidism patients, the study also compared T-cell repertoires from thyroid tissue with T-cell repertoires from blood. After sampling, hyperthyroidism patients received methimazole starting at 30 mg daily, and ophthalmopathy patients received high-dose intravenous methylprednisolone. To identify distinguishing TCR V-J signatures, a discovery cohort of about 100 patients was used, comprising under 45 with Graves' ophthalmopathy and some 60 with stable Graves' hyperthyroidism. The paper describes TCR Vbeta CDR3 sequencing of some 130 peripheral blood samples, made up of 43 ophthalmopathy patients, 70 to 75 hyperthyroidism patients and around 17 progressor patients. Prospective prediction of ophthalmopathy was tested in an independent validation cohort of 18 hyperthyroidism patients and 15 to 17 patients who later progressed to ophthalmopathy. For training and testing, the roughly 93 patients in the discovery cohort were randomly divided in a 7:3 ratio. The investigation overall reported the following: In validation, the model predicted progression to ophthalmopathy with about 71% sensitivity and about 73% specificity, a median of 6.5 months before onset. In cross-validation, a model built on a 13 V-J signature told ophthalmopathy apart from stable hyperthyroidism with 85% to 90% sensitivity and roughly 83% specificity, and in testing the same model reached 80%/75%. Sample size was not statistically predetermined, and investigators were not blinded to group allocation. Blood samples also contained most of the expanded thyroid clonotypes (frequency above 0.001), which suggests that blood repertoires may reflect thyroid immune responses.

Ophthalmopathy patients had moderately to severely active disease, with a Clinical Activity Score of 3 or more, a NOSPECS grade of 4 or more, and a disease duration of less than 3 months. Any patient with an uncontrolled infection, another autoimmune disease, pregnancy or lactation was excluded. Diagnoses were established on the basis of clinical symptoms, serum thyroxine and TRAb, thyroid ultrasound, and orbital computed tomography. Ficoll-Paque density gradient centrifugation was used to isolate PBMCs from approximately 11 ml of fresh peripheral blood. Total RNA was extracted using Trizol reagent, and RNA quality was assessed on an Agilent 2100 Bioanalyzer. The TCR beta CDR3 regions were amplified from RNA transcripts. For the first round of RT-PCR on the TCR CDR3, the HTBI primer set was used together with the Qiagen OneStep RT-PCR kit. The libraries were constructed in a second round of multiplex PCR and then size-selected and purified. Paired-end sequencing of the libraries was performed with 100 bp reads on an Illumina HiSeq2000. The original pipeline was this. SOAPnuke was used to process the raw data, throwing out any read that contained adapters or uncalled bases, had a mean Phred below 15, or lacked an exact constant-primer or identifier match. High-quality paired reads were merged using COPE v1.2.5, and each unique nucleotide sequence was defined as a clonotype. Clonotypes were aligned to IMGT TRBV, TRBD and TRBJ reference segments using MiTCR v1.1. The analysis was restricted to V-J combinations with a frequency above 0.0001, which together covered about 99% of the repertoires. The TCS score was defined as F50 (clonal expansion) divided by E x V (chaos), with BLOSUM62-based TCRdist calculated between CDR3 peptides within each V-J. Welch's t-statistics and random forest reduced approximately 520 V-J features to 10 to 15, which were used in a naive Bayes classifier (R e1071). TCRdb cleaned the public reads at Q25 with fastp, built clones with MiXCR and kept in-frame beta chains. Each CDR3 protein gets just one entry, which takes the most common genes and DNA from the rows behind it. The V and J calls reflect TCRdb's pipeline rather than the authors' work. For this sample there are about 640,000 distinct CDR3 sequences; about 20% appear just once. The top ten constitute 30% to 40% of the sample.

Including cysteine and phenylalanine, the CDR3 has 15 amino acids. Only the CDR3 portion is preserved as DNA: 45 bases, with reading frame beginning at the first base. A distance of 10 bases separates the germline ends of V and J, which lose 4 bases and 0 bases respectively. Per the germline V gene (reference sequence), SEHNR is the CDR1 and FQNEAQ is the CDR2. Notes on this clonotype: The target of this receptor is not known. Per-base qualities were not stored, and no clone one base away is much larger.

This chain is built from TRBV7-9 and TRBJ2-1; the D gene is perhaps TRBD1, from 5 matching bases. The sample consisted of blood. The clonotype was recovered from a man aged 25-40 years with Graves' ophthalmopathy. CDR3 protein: CASSSNRYSYNEQFF. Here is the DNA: TGTGCCAGCAGCTCGAACAGGTACTCCTACAATGAGCAGTTCTTC.